Within the sample, the clone carrying this T cell receptor (beta chain) is large. These data originate in a study of spatial heterogeneity in lung cancer. In the study overall: Consistently, beta-chain sequences turned up in larger numbers than alpha-chain sequences did.

Individually, TCR cDNA molecules were each labelled with a unique molecular identifier. A single record per CDR3 protein comes from TCRdb applying MiXCR to the 5' RACE reads. This sample has roughly 2,000 distinct CDR3 sequences, with about 22% found just once. Time point of the sample: sample taken at primary tumor resection. Samples were obtained from about 72 donors, all untreated early-stage non-small cell lung cancer patients. V dropped 5 bases and J dropped 5 bases, with 12 bases sitting between them. Germline CDR1 is SGHTA and CDR2 is FQGNSA. The CDR3 totals 13 residues. V gene TRBV7-2 combines with J gene TRBJ2-5; D gene ambiguous. Sequences were derived from normal lung tissue next to the tumor, sampled at surgery. This receptor was taken from a male donor with early-stage non-small cell lung cancer. CDR3 DNA: TGTGCCAGCAGCCCCTGGTCCGGGGAGACCCAGTACTTC. It is translated as CASSPWSGETQYF.